This T cell receptor (beta chain) was sequenced in a study of CXCR3-negative and CXCR3-positive naive CD8 T cells. On the study more broadly: Sequencing yielded around 150 million TRB reads, roughly 1.5 +/- 0.3 million per library.

Naive CD8+ T cells showed CD45RO-CCR7+CD27+CD95-. As for this clonotype: What it binds is not known.

CDR1 is SEHNR and CDR2 is FQNEAQ in the germline V gene (reference sequence). CDR3 length: 14 residues. It was by 5' RACE with UMI labels that the TRB cDNA libraries were prepared. Following a re-call of the 5' RACE reads, TCRdb has one entry per CDR3 protein and lacks DNA. Here the sample table reports roughly 55,000 distinct CDR3 sequences. Study outcomes and limitations: Comparison of naive CXCR3-negative and CXCR3-positive cells revealed similar TRBV-TRBJ usage, while memory cells differed. The naive subsets expressed comparable surface CD5, and the authors inferred TCR strength from TRB CDR3 properties. In CXCR3-positive naive cells, the TRB CDR3s were more hydrophobic than in CXCR3-negative naive cells.

V and J are TRBV7-9 and TRBJ2-1. This TCR derives from a human donor in good health. Some clones in this sample may be carry-over from other donors' samples. Sample: naive CXCR3+ CD8+ T cells from blood. Sample subset: CD45RO-CCR7+CD27+CD95- naive CD8+ T cells expressing CXCR3 (TNR3+). The chain's CDR3 is CASSWSGSYNEQFF.